This entry describes one T cell receptor (beta chain). Its antigen is undetermined. After more than 9 days in culture, the CD4+ T cells were isolated. Two doses of BNT162b2 or mRNA-1273 vaccine were administered to participants. Vaccine recipients had no previous SARS-CoV-2 infection; their nucleocapsid antibodies were negative. Cultures received IL-2 medium that replaced half the medium on days 3 and 7. This table comes from immunoSEQ multiplex PCR, and its TCRdb copy is limited to in-frame clones, with some not included. The sample includes approximately 74,000 clones, roughly 75% of them seen just once. Per germline, CDR1 SGDLS and CDR2 YYNGEE. The CDR3 totals 14 residues. V lost 0 bases, J lost 3 bases, and 9 bases lay in between. These data come from a study of vaccination effects on CD4 cells after COVID-19. Study-wide background: Following the second dose by a median of 72 days, the post-vaccine samples were obtained. General study points: Late post-vaccination samples showed marked contraction of infection- and vaccine-induced clones.

This receptor was identified in a human donor who received a COVID-19 vaccine. Sample: CD4+ T cells from PBMCs cultured without peptide, taken after COVID-19 vaccination. The chain couples TRBV9 to TRBJ1-2, with D possibly being TRBD1 (6 bases). CDR3 protein: CASSVEGGYYGYTF. The CDR3 DNA reads TGTGCCAGCAGCGTAGAGGGGGGGTACTATGGCTACACCTTC.